A single sample is the source of the 27 T cell receptor beta chains below, sequenced in a study of cytomegalovirus exposure and HLA in healthy donors. TCRdb keeps only in-frame clones here, not all; method: immunoSEQ multiplex PCR. Altogether about 160,000 clones are present, roughly 91% being singletons, with the ten largest covering 10%. The specimen was PBMCs. Every receptor here comes from a woman aged 18-29 years in good health and CMV-seropositive.

This chain joins TRBV6-5 and TRBJ2-5; TRBD1 matches 7 bases. V was clipped by 5 bases and J by 3 bases; unmatched bases: 3. The length of the CDR3 is 13 residues. Germline V gene lookup returns CDR1 MNHEY and CDR2 SVGAGI. For the CDR3, the DNA is TGTGCCAGCAGTACGGGACAGAAAGAGACCCAGTACTTC. This codes for CASSTGQKETQYF.

The rearrangement links TRBV5-1 to TRBJ2-5; 8 positions match TRBD2. V lost 4 bases, J lost 4 bases, and 6 bases stayed unmatched. The CDR3 is 14 amino acids. The germline CDR1 and CDR2 sequences are SGHRS and YFSETQ. DNA for the CDR3: TGCGCCAGCAGCGCTGGACTAGCAGCAGAGACCCAGTACTTC. It is translated as CASSAGLAAETQYF.

J is TRBJ2-5 and V is TRBV21-1; the table's D gene call, TRBD1, was not cross checked with the DNA. TRBV21-1 is reported as a pseudogene. The CDR3 is 14 amino acids. The CDR3 bases are TGTGCCAGCAGCAAGAGGACAGGGGTCGAGACCCAGTACTTC. It codes for CASSKRTGVETQYF.

The chain combines TRBV7-2 with TRBJ1-5, with a weak D call TRBD1 (5 bases). Trimming took 0 bases from V and 2 from J, leaving 8 bases between them. CDR1 and CDR2 (germline): SGHTA, FQGNSA. This CDR3 comprises 15 residues. The CDR3 sequence is CASSLAQGGNQPQHF. CDR3 nucleotides: TGTGCCAGCAGCTTAGCCCAGGGCGGCAATCAGCCCCAGCATTTT.

The chain employs TRBV30 and TRBJ2-1, with 8 positions matching TRBD2. Looked up from germline, CDR1 is GTSNPN and CDR2 is SVGIG (reference sequence). The CDR3 loop spans 15 amino acids. Trimming removed 5 bases from V and 9 bases from J; junction bases left unmatched: 15. The CDR3 DNA sequence: TGTGCCTGGCTTCCGCCGCCGGGGACTAGACGTGAGCAGTTCTTC. Amino acids: CAWLPPPGTRREQFF.

The V and J genes are TRBV28 and TRBJ2-1; TRBD2 agrees at 10 bases. Germline lookup yields CDR1 MDHEN and CDR2 SYDVKM. The CDR3 extends over 19 amino acids. Trimming at V came to 4 bases and at J to 0 bases, leaving 12 bases not matched to a gene. The CDR3 here is CASSSTRSGRASSYNEQFF. Here the CDR3 DNA reads TGTGCCAGCAGTTCGACTCGGAGCGGGAGGGCCTCCTCCTACAATGAGCAGTTCTTC.

V usage is TRBV7-9 and J usage is TRBJ1-5; D remains unclear. CDR1 SEHNR and CDR2 FQNEAQ come from the germline V gene (reference sequence). Trimming left V 5 bases short and J 7 bases short, with 12 bases between. The CDR3 sequence is 13 residues long. CDR3 in DNA: TGTGCCAGCAGCCCCTCACACGGGCAGCCCCAGCATTTT. Translated, it gives CASSPSHGQPQHF.

This clone was detected only a few times. V usage is TRBV6-5 and J usage is TRBJ1-1; tentatively, D is TRBD1 (5 bases). The CDR3 spans 13 residues. In germline, CDR1 is MNHEY, CDR2 SVGAGI. V lost 5 bases and J 6 bases, leaving 13 bases between the germline ends. CDR3 nucleotide sequence: TGTGCCAGCAGTACCTCAGGGCGGCCTGAAGCTTTCTTT. It is translated as CASSTSGRPEAFF.

The V and J genes are TRBV6-5 and TRBJ2-1, with a weak D call TRBD1 (6 bases). Germline V CDR1 and CDR2: MNHEY, SVGAGI. This CDR3 has 15 amino acids. V lost 2 bases to trimming and J lost 6 bases, with 14 bases between them. CDR3 bases: TGTGCCAGCAGTTACCAGCGACAGGTCCCCAATGAGCAGTTCTTC. Translation gives CASSYQRQVPNEQFF.

The chain has TRBV27 and TRBJ1-1; no definite D call. CDR1 MNHEY and CDR2 SMNVEV come from the germline V gene (reference sequence). The CDR3 has 15 residues. Trimming removed 2 bases from V and 4 bases from J, with 14 bases in between. This chain's CDR3 is CASSLNRQRATEAFF. The CDR3, as DNA: TGTGCCAGCAGTTTAAATCGGCAGAGGGCCACTGAAGCTTTCTTT.

CDR3 nucleotide sequence: TGTGCCAGCATCATGACGGTTGCTCGAGGAGAGCAGTACTTC. As protein: CASIMTVARGEQYF. The rearrangement joins TRBV5-8 to TRBJ2-7; unclear D gene. V lost 6 bases and J lost 7, with 20 bases in between. Per germline, CDR1 SGHTS and CDR2 YDEGEE. There are 14 residues in the CDR3.

V is TRBV5-6 and J is TRBJ2-5; the match to TRBD2 covers 10 bases. Germline loops: CDR1 SGHDT, CDR2 YYEEEE. Trimming at V came to 4 bases and at J to 10 bases, leaving 7 bases not matched to a gene. The CDR3 runs 13 residues. CDR3 amino acids: CASSISSGSGQYF. The DNA of the CDR3 is TGTGCCAGCAGCATTTCTAGCGGGAGCGGCCAGTACTTC. Supplemented by reference TRBV5-6 and TRBJ2-5, the full variable domain reads DAGVTQSPTHLIKTRGQQVTLRCSPKSGHDTVSWYQQALGQGPQFIFQYYEEEERQRGNFPDRFSGHQFPNYSSELNVNALLLGDSALYLCASSISSGSGQYFGPGTRLLVL.

The chain couples TRBV18 to TRBJ1-1; no reliable D call. This CDR3 has 13 amino acids. In germline, CDR1 is KGHSH, CDR2 LQKENI. Between the trimmed V and J ends, which lost 2 bases and 11 bases, there was a span of 15 bases. In nucleotides, the CDR3 is TGTGCCAGCTCACCATGGGGAGTGGCGGAGGCTTTCTTT. Its translation is CASSPWGVAEAFF.

V gene TRBV4-1 combines with J gene TRBJ2-3, with TRBD1 identical over 8 bases. The trim removed 2 bases at V and 6 bases at J, leaving 7 bases unmatched. This CDR3 contains 15 residues. Germline V CDR1 and CDR2: MGHRA, YSYEKL. CDR3 sequence: CASSQPGQGDDTQYF. The CDR3 DNA follows: TGCGCCAGCAGCCAACCCGGACAGGGTGACGATACGCAGTATTTT.

V usage is TRBV7-8 and J usage is TRBJ2-2; 9 positions match TRBD1. This CDR3 is built from 17 residues. In germline, CDR1 is SGHVS, CDR2 FQNEAQ. J gave up 1 base and V 4 bases, and 7 bases lay outside the gene matches. The CDR3 DNA follows: TGTGCCAGCAGCTCGGACAGGGGAGTTTGGAACACCGGGGAGCTGTTTTTT. Translated: CASSSDRGVWNTGELFF.

The CDR3 spells CASSVQGPGQPQHF. CDR3 bases: TGTGCCAGCAGTGTGCAGGGCCCCGGGCAGCCCCAGCATTTT. The V call is TRBV6-6, the J call TRBJ1-5; D possibly corresponds to TRBD1 (5 bases). The CDR3 covers 14 residues. Germline-derived CDR1 and CDR2 are MNHNY and SVGAGI (reference sequence). V gave up 5 bases and J gave up 7 bases, with 15 bases separating them.

CDR3 in DNA: TGTGCCAGCAGCTTAAAGGGGGGCAATCAGCCCCAGCATTTT. Translation gives CASSLKGGNQPQHF. The J gene is TRBJ1-5, the V gene TRBV7-3, with D possibly TRBD1 on 6 matching bases. V was pared by 1 base and J by 2 bases, with 6 bases between. CDR3 size: 14 residues. Germline assignment: CDR1 SGHTA and CDR2 FQGTGA.

J is TRBJ2-2 and V is TRBV11-3, with a tentative D call TRBD2 (6 bases). V was trimmed by 1 base and J by 7 bases, leaving 10 bases between them. This CDR3 comprises 14 residues. Germline-derived CDR1 and CDR2 are SGHNT and YENEEA. The CDR3 spells CASSLGLGGGELFF. CDR3 bases: TGTGCCAGCAGCTTAGGACTGGGGGGCGGGGAGCTGTTTTTT.

The rearrangement joins TRBV30 to TRBJ2-7, with D possibly being TRBD1 (6 bases). This CDR3 has 13 residues. Germline-derived CDR1 and CDR2 are GTSNPN and SVGIG (reference sequence). With 2 bases removed from V and 2 bases from J, the gap between germline ends came to 10 bases. CDR3 protein: CAWSNREPYEQYF. The CDR3 coding sequence is TGTGCCTGGAGTAACAGGGAACCCTACGAGCAGTACTTC. Complete variable domain (other parts from reference TRBV30 and TRBJ2-7): SQTIHQWPATLVQPVGSPLSLECTVEGTSNPNLYWYRQAAGRGLQLLFYSVGIGQISSEVPQNLSASRPQDRQFILSSKKLLLSDSGFYLCAWSNREPYEQYFGPGTRLTVT.

The V gene is TRBV7-3, the J gene TRBJ2-1, with TRBD2 identical over 11 bases. CDR1 and CDR2 from the germline V gene are SGHTA and FQGTGA. V shed 2 bases and J 7 bases; nucleotides not matched to a gene: 7. The CDR3 covers 16 residues. The chain's CDR3 is CASSLSLASGRNEQFF. In DNA form, the CDR3 reads TGTGCCAGCAGCTTATCTTTGGCTAGCGGGAGGAATGAGCAGTTCTTC.

The rearrangement joins TRBV5-1 to TRBJ2-2; TRBD2 might be the D (5 bases). Trimming shortened V by 2 bases and J by 1 base, and 9 bases separated the two germline ends. From germline, CDR1 is SGHRS and CDR2 YFSETQ. The CDR3 has 15 residues. CDR3 sequence: CASSLRAGNTGELFF. CDR3 coding DNA: TGCGCCAGCAGCTTAAGGGCGGGGAACACCGGGGAGCTGTTTTTT. Full variable domain (rest looked up from reference TRBV5-1 and TRBJ2-2): KAGVTQTPRYLIKTRGQQVTLSCSPISGHRSVSWYQQTPGQGLQFLFEYFSETQRNKGNFPGRFSGRQFSNSRSEMNVSTLELGDSALYLCASSLRAGNTGELFFGEGSRLTVL.

CDR3 sequence: CASITTPGNQETQYF. In DNA, the CDR3 is TGCGCCAGCATCACTACCCCGGGGAATCAAGAGACCCAGTACTTC. The gene calls are TRBV5-1 and TRBJ2-5; maybe TRBD2 (5 bases). Trimming took 6 bases from V and 2 from J, leaving 17 bases between them. This CDR3 is built from 15 residues. Germline CDR1 is SGHRS and CDR2 is YFSETQ.

V usage is TRBV20-1 and J usage is TRBJ2-1; TRBD1 might be the D (5 bases). Germline assignment: CDR1 DFQATT and CDR2 SNEGSKA (reference sequence). The ends were cut back, 5 bases at V and 15 bases at J, with 17 bases in the middle. CDR3 length: 11 residues. CDR3 region: CSARRPGFWFF. Here the CDR3 DNA reads TGCAGTGCTCGCCGACCAGGGTTCTGGTTCTTC.

The chain is built from TRBV11-3 and TRBJ2-7, with 9 nucleotides matching TRBD2. This CDR3 contains 15 residues. CDR1 is SGHNT and CDR2 is YENEEA in the germline V gene. V was clipped by 5 bases and J by 3 bases; unmatched bases: 8. The CDR3 DNA reads TGTGCCAGCAGCCCAGCCGGGACTAGCTTCTACGAGCAGTACTTC. Translation gives CASSPAGTSFYEQYF.

CDR3 loop: CASSLVGYYGYTF. Written as DNA, the CDR3 is TGCGCCAGCAGCTTGGTCGGGTACTATGGCTACACCTTC. The chain is built from TRBV5-1 and TRBJ1-2; D is undetermined. V gave up 0 bases and J gave up 3 bases, with 6 bases separating them. The CDR3 has 13 amino acids. The germline V gene has CDR1 SGHRS and CDR2 YFSETQ.

The chain recombines TRBV27 with TRBJ2-1, with 7 nucleotides matching TRBD2. Per germline, CDR1 MNHEY and CDR2 SMNVEV (reference sequence). After removal of 5 bases from V and 8 bases from J, the junction contained 12 bases not matched to a gene. This CDR3 spans 15 amino acids. CDR3 amino acids: CASSITGTIGDEQFF. The CDR3 nucleotides read TGTGCCAGCAGTATAACCGGGACTATTGGCGATGAGCAGTTCTTC.

CDR3 loop: CASSPPAAVYEQYF. The DNA of the CDR3 is TGTGCCAGCAGCCCCCCGGCGGCAGTATACGAGCAGTACTTC. The chain recombines TRBV11-2 with TRBJ2-7; D gene ambiguous. The CDR3 sequence is 14 residues long. V was trimmed by 5 bases and J by 4 bases, leaving 15 bases between them. Germline CDR1 SGHAT, CDR2 FQNNGV.